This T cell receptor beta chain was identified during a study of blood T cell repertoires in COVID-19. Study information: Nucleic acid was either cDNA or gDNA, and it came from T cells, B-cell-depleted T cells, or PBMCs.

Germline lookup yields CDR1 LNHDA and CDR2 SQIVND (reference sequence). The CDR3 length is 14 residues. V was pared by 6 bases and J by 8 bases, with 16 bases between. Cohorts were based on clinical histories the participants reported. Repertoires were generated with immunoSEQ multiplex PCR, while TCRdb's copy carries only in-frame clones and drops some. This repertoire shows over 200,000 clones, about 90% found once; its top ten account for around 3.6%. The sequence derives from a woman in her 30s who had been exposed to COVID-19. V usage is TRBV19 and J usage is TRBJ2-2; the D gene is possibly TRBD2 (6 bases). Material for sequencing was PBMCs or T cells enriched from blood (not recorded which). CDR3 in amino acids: CASRVLAFLGELFF. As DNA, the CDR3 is TGTGCCAGTAGAGTACTAGCATTCCTTGGGGAGCTGTTTTTT.